The clone carrying this TCR beta chain was seen just once. Its target is unknown. The V end was cut by 2 bases, the J end by 6 bases, with 14 bases between. The CDR3 runs to 15 residues. The germline V gene encodes CDR1 SGHVS and CDR2 FNYEAQ. This sample was taken from a study of shared clonotypes between healthy human individuals. The wider study: Ranging from 18 to 49 in age, donors were two women and a few men. Overall study findings and caveats: Estimated richness was generally greater in naive than memory subsets.

Assay execution took place at the deep level. Sorted-subset replicate PCR reactions were performed with around 200 ng DNA, corresponding to tens of thousands of T cell genomes. This table comes from immunoSEQ multiplex PCR, and its TCRdb copy is limited to in-frame clones, with some not included. The repertoire holds roughly 640,000 clones, with about 96% as singletons. The rearrangement joins TRBV7-6 to TRBJ1-5; D unresolved. Sequences were obtained from naive CD4+ T cells sorted from blood. As to subset: CD45RA+ positively selected. The receptor was derived from a woman aged 25 to 45 in good health. DNA for the CDR3: TGTGCCAGCAGCTTAAACAGTCTGGCCAGTCAGCCCCAGCATTTT. Translation: CASSLNSLASQPQHF.